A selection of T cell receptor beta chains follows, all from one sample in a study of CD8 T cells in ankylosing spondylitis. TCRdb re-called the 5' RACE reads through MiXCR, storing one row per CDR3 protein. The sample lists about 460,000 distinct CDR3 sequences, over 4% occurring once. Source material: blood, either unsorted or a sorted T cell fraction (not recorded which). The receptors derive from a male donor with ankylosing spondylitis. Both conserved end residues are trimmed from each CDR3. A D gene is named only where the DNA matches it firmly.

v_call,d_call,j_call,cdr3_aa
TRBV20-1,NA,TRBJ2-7,SANEPHLGEQY
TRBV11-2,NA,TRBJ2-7,ASIRRLGSYEQY
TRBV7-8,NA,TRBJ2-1,ASSIARLVLYNEQF
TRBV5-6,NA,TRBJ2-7,ASSLGMTREQY
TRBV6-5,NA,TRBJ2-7,ASSRDTYEQY
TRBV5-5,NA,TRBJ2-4,ASSLRATPINIQY
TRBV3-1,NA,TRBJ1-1,ASSPKHDREAF
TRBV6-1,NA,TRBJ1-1,ASSESLRTEAF
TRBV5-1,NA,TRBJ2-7,ASSFGGSSYEQY
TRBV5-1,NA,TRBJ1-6,ASSYAPDRRNNSPLH
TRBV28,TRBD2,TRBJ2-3,ASSPRTSGGDTQY
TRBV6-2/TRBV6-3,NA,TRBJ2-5,ASVRAAPLETQY
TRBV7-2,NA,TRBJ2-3,ASSLSFAGTDTQY
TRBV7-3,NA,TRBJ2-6,ASSLTMSSPNVLT